What follows describes a single TCR beta chain. Its matching antigen is unknown. The sample is drawn from a study of beta chain features in type 1 diabetes. Study outcomes and limitations: In every one of the four CD4+ subsets, TCRB CDR3s were moderately but significantly shorter in Type 1 diabetes patients.

The V gene end was trimmed by 2 bases and the J gene end by 4 bases; junction bases not matched to a gene: 7. Per the germline V gene, CDR1 is MGHDK and CDR2 is SYGVNS. CDR3 length: 16 residues. Expressed TCRB transcripts got sequenced, as all isolated RNA was reverse transcribed. Clones were sequenced by immunoSEQ multiplex PCR, and TCRdb holds only the in-frame ones, with some missing. The sample carries roughly 140,000 clones, 10% recorded once. On average, the one heparinised blood draw given by each donor was approximately 0.12 L. The TCR comes from a man aged 25-45 years with type 1 diabetes. The sample consisted of central memory CD4+ T cells from blood. V and J are TRBV25-1 and TRBJ2-3; TRBD1 aligns across 9 bases. The CDR3 DNA sequence: TGTGCCAGCAGTGAACCCGGGACAGGGAGCGCAGATACGCAGTATTTT. This codes for CASSEPGTGSADTQYF.